Listed below are T cell receptor beta chains from one sample, sequenced in a study of blood T cell repertoires in COVID-19. TCRdb's table, derived via immunoSEQ multiplex PCR, lists solely in-frame clones and lacks some. The sample shows about 17,000 clones, 85% to 95% of them seen only once. The sample comprised peripheral blood. Source of these receptors: a human donor in a cohort sampled during active COVID-19. Both conserved end residues are part of each CDR3. The order of the fields is CDR3 DNA, CDR3 protein, V gene, clone size, J gene, CDR3 length, D gene. A D gene is named only where the DNA matches it firmly. For some rows the clone size is stated as once, few or many, or as a class when expanded; others skip it.

DNA: TGTGCCAGCAGCCGGCAGGGGGGAGGCAATCAGCCCCAGCATTTT
CDR3: CASSRQGGGNQPQHF
V: TRBV3-1/TRBV3-2
size: NA
J: TRBJ1-5
length: 15
D: TRBD1

DNA: TGTGCCAGCAGTGACCCCGTTAGCTCCTACGAGCAGTACTTC
CDR3: CASSDPVSSYEQYF
V: TRBV2
size: NA
J: TRBJ2-7
length: 14
D: NA

DNA: TGTGCCAGCAGCCCCCAGAACAGATTGAATGGAAACACCATATATTTT
CDR3: CASSPQNRLNGNTIYF
V: TRBV9
size: NA
J: TRBJ1-3
length: 16
D: NA

DNA: TGTGCCAGCAGCCCGCGGCCCGGGACTAGCAGGTACAATGAGCAGTTCTTC
CDR3: CASSPRPGTSRYNEQFF
V: TRBV11-2
size: NA
J: TRBJ2-1
length: 17
D: TRBD2

DNA: TGTGCCAGTAGTAGCGGGGGGGTCTACAATGAGCAGTTCTTC
CDR3: CASSSGGVYNEQFF
V: TRBV19
size: once
J: TRBJ2-1
length: 14
D: TRBD2

DNA: TGTGCCAGCAGCCTTCCCCTCGGGGACAGCTATGGCTACACCTTC
CDR3: CASSLPLGDSYGYTF
V: TRBV4-2
size: NA
J: TRBJ1-2
length: 15
D: TRBD1

DNA: TGTGCCAGCAGCGTCAACCCCCAGGATAACTATGGCTACACCTTC
CDR3: CASSVNPQDNYGYTF
V: TRBV9
size: NA
J: TRBJ1-2
length: 15
D: NA

DNA: TGTGCCAGCAGCGTAGGCCCTAGCGGGGGATACAATGAGCAGTTCTTC
CDR3: CASSVGPSGGYNEQFF
V: TRBV9
size: NA
J: TRBJ2-1
length: 16
D: TRBD2

DNA: TGTGCCAGCTCACCTCCGTGGGGAGTTGGCTACACCTTC
CDR3: CASSPPWGVGYTF
V: TRBV18
size: NA
J: TRBJ1-2
length: 13
D: NA

DNA: TGTGCCAGCAGCCACACCGAGACTAGCGGGAGTAAGGGTACGCAGTATTTT
CDR3: CASSHTETSGSKGTQYF
V: TRBV4-2
size: NA
J: TRBJ2-3
length: 17
D: TRBD2

DNA: TGTGCCAGCAGTCTCCATAATTCACCCCTCCACTTT
CDR3: CASSLHNSPLHF
V: TRBV27
size: NA
J: TRBJ1-6
length: 12
D: NA

DNA: TGTGCCAGCAGCCGACTAGCGGAAACCGGGGAGCTGTTTTTT
CDR3: CASSRLAETGELFF
V: TRBV14
size: NA
J: TRBJ2-2
length: 14
D: TRBD2

DNA: TGTGCCAGCAGTGCCCTTTTAGCGGGAGGGCCGGGGAGGACGCAGTATTTT
CDR3: CASSALLAGGPGRTQYF
V: TRBV6-1
size: NA
J: TRBJ2-3
length: 17
D: TRBD2

DNA: TGTGCCAGCAGACCGCAGGGAATGAGTGGCTACACCTTC
CDR3: CASRPQGMSGYTF
V: TRBV28
size: NA
J: TRBJ1-2
length: 13
D: NA

DNA: TGTGCCAGCAGTGAAGAGGGGGGCGGGGGGGCACCCCTCCACTTT
CDR3: CASSEEGGGGAPLHF
V: TRBV6-1
size: NA
J: TRBJ1-6
length: 15
D: NA

DNA: TGCGCCAGCAGCCAAGGAAGCCGGAGTTGGTATGGCTACACCTTC
CDR3: CASSQGSRSWYGYTF
V: TRBV4-3
size: NA
J: TRBJ1-2
length: 15
D: NA

DNA: TGTGCCAGCACCATCGGGAGGCTAGCCGGAACAGATACGCAGTATTTT
CDR3: CASTIGRLAGTDTQYF
V: TRBV2
size: NA
J: TRBJ2-3
length: 16
D: TRBD2

DNA: TGTGCCAGCAGGTCCGGGACAGGGGGCTTTGGCTACACCTTC
CDR3: CASRSGTGGFGYTF
V: TRBV6-6
size: NA
J: TRBJ1-2
length: 14
D: TRBD1

DNA: TGTGCCAGCAGCCTGGGACAGGGGACGGACGAGCAGTACTTC
CDR3: CASSLGQGTDEQYF
V: TRBV7-9
size: NA
J: TRBJ2-7
length: 14
D: TRBD1

DNA: TGTGCCAGCAGCTTAGTATCAGGGCGGGAGGGCTTCCACGAGCAGTACTTC
CDR3: CASSLVSGREGFHEQYF
V: TRBV7-9
size: NA
J: TRBJ2-7
length: 17
D: TRBD2

DNA: TGCGCCAGCAGCCCCGTCACGGGTATGAACACTGAAGCTTTCTTT
CDR3: CASSPVTGMNTEAFF
V: TRBV4-1
size: NA
J: TRBJ1-1
length: 15
D: NA

DNA: TGTGCCAGCAGTTTAGCAGGGAATAGCAATCAGCCCCAGCATTTT
CDR3: CASSLAGNSNQPQHF
V: TRBV28
size: NA
J: TRBJ1-5
length: 15
D: NA

DNA: TGTGCCAGCAGGGCGGGGAGGAGGCCCCTCCACTTT
CDR3: CASRAGRRPLHF
V: TRBV27
size: NA
J: TRBJ1-6
length: 12
D: NA

DNA: TGTGCCAGCAGTCCATGGACAGGGGCCTACGAGCAGTACTTC
CDR3: CASSPWTGAYEQYF
V: TRBV9
size: NA
J: TRBJ2-7
length: 14
D: TRBD1

DNA: TGCGCCAGCAGCCAAGGACAGGGGCTCTCTGGAAACACCATATATTTT
CDR3: CASSQGQGLSGNTIYF
V: TRBV4-3
size: NA
J: TRBJ1-3
length: 16
D: TRBD1

DNA: TGTGCCAGCAAGGGGGCCGGGAGGGAAGAGACCCAGTACTTC
CDR3: CASKGAGREETQYF
V: TRBV6-1
size: NA
J: TRBJ2-5
length: 14
D: NA

DNA: TGTGCCAGCAGTGATGGACCCGGGACAGGGTTCTACCCAACTAATGAAAAACTGTTTTTT
CDR3: CASSDGPGTGFYPTNEKLFF
V: TRBV2
size: NA
J: TRBJ1-4
length: 20
D: TRBD1

DNA: TGTGCCAGTAGTACGGCCGGGACAGGGATTTTAAACAATGAGCAGTTCTTC
CDR3: CASSTAGTGILNNEQFF
V: TRBV19
size: NA
J: TRBJ2-1
length: 17
D: TRBD1

DNA: TGTGCCAGCAGCGGGAGGGGCGGAGCGAACACCGGGGAGCTGTTTTTT
CDR3: CASSGRGGANTGELFF
V: TRBV9
size: NA
J: TRBJ2-2
length: 16
D: NA

DNA: TGTGCCAGCAGACTGGGGGCTGTCAGGATCGATGAGACCCAGTACTTC
CDR3: CASRLGAVRIDETQYF
V: TRBV5-8
size: NA
J: TRBJ2-5
length: 16
D: NA

DNA: TGTGCCAGCAGCCAGTGGACAGGGAACGGAAACACCATATATTTT
CDR3: CASSQWTGNGNTIYF
V: TRBV7-9
size: NA
J: TRBJ1-3
length: 15
D: TRBD1

DNA: TGCAGCGTTGAGTTAGGGGAGGGCTATGGCTACACCTTC
CDR3: CSVELGEGYGYTF
V: TRBV29-1
size: NA
J: TRBJ1-2
length: 13
D: NA

DNA: TGTGCCACCAGTGATTGGACTAGCGGCCAAGAGACCCAGTACTTC
CDR3: CATSDWTSGQETQYF
V: TRBV24-1
size: NA
J: TRBJ2-5
length: 15
D: TRBD2

DNA: TGTGCCAGCTCGAAGACGTCGGGTTTGGGTGAGACCCAGTACTTC
CDR3: CASSKTSGLGETQYF
V: TRBV7-9
size: NA
J: TRBJ2-5
length: 15
D: NA

DNA: TGTGCCAGCAGTGACCCGGGACAGGGTTATTACGAGCAGTACTTC
CDR3: CASSDPGQGYYEQYF
V: TRBV6-1
size: NA
J: TRBJ2-7
length: 15
D: TRBD1

DNA: TGCAGTGCTAGAGATCTGCGGGAGCAGTACTTC
CDR3: CSARDLREQYF
V: TRBV20-1
size: NA
J: TRBJ2-7
length: 11
D: NA

DNA: TGCAGCGTTACAACAGAGAACTCCTACGAGCAGTACTTC
CDR3: CSVTTENSYEQYF
V: TRBV29-1
size: NA
J: TRBJ2-7
length: 13
D: NA

DNA: TGTGCCAGCAGTTACACCCGTTCGTCCCGGCAGCCCCAGCATTTT
CDR3: CASSYTRSSRQPQHF
V: TRBV6-5
size: NA
J: TRBJ1-5
length: 15
D: NA

DNA: TGTGCCAGCAGCTCCCTGACAGCGTCCTACGAGCAGTACTTC
CDR3: CASSSLTASYEQYF
V: TRBV7-9
size: NA
J: TRBJ2-7
length: 14
D: NA

DNA: TGTGCCAGCAGTCCTCCCTCACTAGCGGTCTACGAGCAGTACTTC
CDR3: CASSPPSLAVYEQYF
V: TRBV6-5
size: NA
J: TRBJ2-7
length: 15
D: TRBD2

DNA: TGTGCCAGCAGCTTATACGGACAGTCTGGAAACACCATATATTTT
CDR3: CASSLYGQSGNTIYF
V: TRBV7-2
size: NA
J: TRBJ1-3
length: 15
D: NA

DNA: TGTGCCAGCAGGGCTCCGGGACAGGGGAACACCGGGGAGCTGTTTTTT
CDR3: CASRAPGQGNTGELFF
V: TRBV7-8
size: NA
J: TRBJ2-2
length: 16
D: TRBD1

DNA: TGTGCCAGCAGCAACCGGGTCGGTACGCAGTATTTT
CDR3: CASSNRVGTQYF
V: TRBV28
size: NA
J: TRBJ2-3
length: 12
D: NA

DNA: TGCAGCGTCGGCGGACAGCCCAACTTGAACACTGAAGCTTTCTTT
CDR3: CSVGGQPNLNTEAFF
V: TRBV29-1
size: NA
J: TRBJ1-1
length: 15
D: NA

DNA: TGCGCCAGCAGCCCGGGACAGGGGGCCCGGGATGAAAAACTGTTTTTT
CDR3: CASSPGQGARDEKLFF
V: TRBV5-1
size: NA
J: TRBJ1-4
length: 16
D: TRBD1

DNA: TGTGCCAGCAGTGGGACAGTCCCTTCTGGGGCCAACGTCCTGACTTTC
CDR3: CASSGTVPSGANVLTF
V: TRBV6-2/TRBV6-3
size: NA
J: TRBJ2-6
length: 16
D: TRBD1

DNA: TGTGCCTGGAATAGCGGATCCCTGATAGGCTACGAGCAGTACTTC
CDR3: CAWNSGSLIGYEQYF
V: TRBV30
size: NA
J: TRBJ2-7
length: 15
D: NA

DNA: TGTGCCAGCAGCTTCAGTAACTATGGCTACACCTTC
CDR3: CASSFSNYGYTF
V: TRBV7-2
size: NA
J: TRBJ1-2
length: 12
D: NA

DNA: TGTGCCTGGAAAGGACAGGGGGTTGTCTACGAGCAGTACTTC
CDR3: CAWKGQGVVYEQYF
V: TRBV30
size: NA
J: TRBJ2-7
length: 14
D: TRBD1